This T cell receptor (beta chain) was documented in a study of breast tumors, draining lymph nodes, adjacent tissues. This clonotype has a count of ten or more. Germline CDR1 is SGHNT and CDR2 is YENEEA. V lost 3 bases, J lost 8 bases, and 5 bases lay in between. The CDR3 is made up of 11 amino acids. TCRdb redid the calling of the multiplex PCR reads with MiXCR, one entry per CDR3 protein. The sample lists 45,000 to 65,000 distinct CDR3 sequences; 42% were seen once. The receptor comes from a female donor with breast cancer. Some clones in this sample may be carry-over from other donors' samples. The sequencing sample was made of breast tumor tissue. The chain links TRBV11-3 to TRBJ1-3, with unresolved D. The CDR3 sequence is CASSFDYTIYF. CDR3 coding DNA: TGTGCCAGCAGCTTCGACTACACCATATATTTT.